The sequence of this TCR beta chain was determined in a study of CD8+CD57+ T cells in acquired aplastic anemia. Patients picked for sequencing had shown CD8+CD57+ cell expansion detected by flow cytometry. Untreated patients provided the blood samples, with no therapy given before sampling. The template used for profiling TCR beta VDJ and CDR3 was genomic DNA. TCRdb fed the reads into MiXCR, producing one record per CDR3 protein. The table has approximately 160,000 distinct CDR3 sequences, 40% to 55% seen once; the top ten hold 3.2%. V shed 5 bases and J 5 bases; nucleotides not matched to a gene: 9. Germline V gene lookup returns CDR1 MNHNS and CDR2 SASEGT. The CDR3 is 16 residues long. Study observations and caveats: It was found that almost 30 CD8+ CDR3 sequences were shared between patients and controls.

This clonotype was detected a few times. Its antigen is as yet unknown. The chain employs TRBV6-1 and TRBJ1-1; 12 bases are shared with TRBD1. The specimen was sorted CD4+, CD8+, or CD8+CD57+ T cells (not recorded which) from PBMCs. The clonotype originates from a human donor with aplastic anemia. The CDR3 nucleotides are TGTGCCAGCAGTAAATCGGGACAGGGGGCGAGGACTGAAGCTTTCTTT. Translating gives CASSKSGQGARTEAFF.